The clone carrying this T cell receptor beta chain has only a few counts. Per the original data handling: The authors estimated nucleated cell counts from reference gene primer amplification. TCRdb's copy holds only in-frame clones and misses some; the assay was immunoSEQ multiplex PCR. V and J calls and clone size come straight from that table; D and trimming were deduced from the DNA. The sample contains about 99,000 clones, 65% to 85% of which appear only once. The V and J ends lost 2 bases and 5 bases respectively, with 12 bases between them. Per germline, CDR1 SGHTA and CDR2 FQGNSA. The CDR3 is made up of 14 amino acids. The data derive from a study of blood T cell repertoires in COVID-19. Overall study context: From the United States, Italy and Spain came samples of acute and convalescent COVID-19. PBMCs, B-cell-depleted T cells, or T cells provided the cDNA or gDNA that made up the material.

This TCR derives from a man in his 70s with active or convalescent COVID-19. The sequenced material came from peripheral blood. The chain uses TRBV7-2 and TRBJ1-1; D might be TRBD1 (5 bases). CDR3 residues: CASSLNGAGTEAFF. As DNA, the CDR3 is TGTGCCAGCAGCTTAAATGGGGCCGGGACTGAAGCTTTCTTT.